The T cell receptor (beta chain) described here comes from a study of cytomegalovirus exposure and HLA in healthy donors. The study's findings and limits: There were about 160 TCR beta chains listed as cytomegalovirus-associated. Confirmation was obtained in vitro that a few CMV-associated chains are specific for CMV antigens.

The CDR3 length is 15 residues. CDR1 MNHEY and CDR2 SMNVEV come from the germline V gene (reference sequence). J gave up 5 bases and V 6 bases, and 10 bases lay outside the gene matches. A word on this clone: Its target is not known.

Repertoires were generated with immunoSEQ multiplex PCR, while TCRdb's copy carries only in-frame clones and drops some. Of some 190,000 clones in the sample, about nine tenths were seen once. The sequencing input was PBMCs. V gene TRBV27 combines with J gene TRBJ2-5, with 9 bases aligning to TRBD1. The sequence derives from a young man in good health and CMV-seropositive. CDR3 sequence (DNA): TGTGCCAGCAGAGGCCTGGGACAGGGTATGGAGACCCAGTACTTC. Translated: CASRGLGQGMETQYF.